This is a list of T cell receptor beta chains from one sample in a study of blood T cell repertoires in COVID-19. Method: immunoSEQ multiplex PCR; TCRdb's copy keeps in-frame clones and lacks some. The sample yields about 97,000 clones, around 87% seen once. The specimen sequenced was peripheral blood. The receptor source for this set is a human donor in a cohort sampled during active COVID-19. Both conserved end residues are part of each CDR3. The order of the fields is clone size, J gene, V gene, D gene, CDR3 DNA, CDR3 protein. The D gene is left open where the match is weak. Clone size is given for some rows only: seen once, a few or many times, or a class if the clone is expanded.

clone size: -
J gene: TRBJ1-4
V gene: TRBV4-3
D gene: TRBD1
CDR3 DNA: TGCGCCAGCAGCCATGGGACAGGGCCTATGAAACTGTTTTTT
CDR3 protein: CASSHGTGPMKLFF

clone size: -
J gene: TRBJ1-1
V gene: TRBV7-9
D gene: -
CDR3 DNA: TGTGCCAGCAGCTTCAAAACCGCTCGGGACACCTTT
CDR3 protein: CASSFKTARDTF

clone size: -
J gene: TRBJ2-3
V gene: TRBV9
D gene: TRBD2
CDR3 DNA: TGTGCCAGCAGCGTAGAGGGCGGGAGAGGGGTAGATACGCAGTATTTT
CDR3 protein: CASSVEGGRGVDTQYF

clone size: -
J gene: TRBJ2-5
V gene: TRBV14
D gene: TRBD1
CDR3 DNA: TGTGCCAGCAGCCCATTCCTAGGACAGGGGTACCAAGAGACCCAGTACTTC
CDR3 protein: CASSPFLGQGYQETQYF

clone size: -
J gene: TRBJ2-1
V gene: TRBV4-3
D gene: -
CDR3 DNA: TGCGCCAGCAGCCCCGCCCGATGGGTGGGAGAGGACAATGAGCAGTTCTTC
CDR3 protein: CASSPARWVGEDNEQFF

clone size: -
J gene: TRBJ1-4
V gene: TRBV7-9
D gene: -
CDR3 DNA: TGTGCCAGCAGCTTAGGAGTCTCCGAAAAACTGTTTTTT
CDR3 protein: CASSLGVSEKLFF

clone size: -
J gene: TRBJ1-4
V gene: TRBV5-6
D gene: -
CDR3 DNA: TGTGCCAGCAGCTTGGGGTTTTCAGGACTGTTTTTT
CDR3 protein: CASSLGFSGLFF

clone size: -
J gene: TRBJ2-3
V gene: TRBV19
D gene: TRBD2
CDR3 DNA: TGTGCCAGTAGTATAAGGACTAGCGGGAGATCAGATACGCAGTATTTT
CDR3 protein: CASSIRTSGRSDTQYF

clone size: -
J gene: TRBJ2-2
V gene: TRBV7-3
D gene: TRBD2
CDR3 DNA: TGTGCCAGCAGCTTGTGGGGACTAGCGGGAGGCGACGCCGGGGAGCTGTTTTTT
CDR3 protein: CASSLWGLAGGDAGELFF

clone size: -
J gene: TRBJ2-6
V gene: TRBV25-1
D gene: -
CDR3 DNA: TGTGCCGCAGGGAACTCTGGGGCCAACGTCCTGACTTTC
CDR3 protein: CAAGNSGANVLTF

clone size: -
J gene: TRBJ2-3
V gene: TRBV19
D gene: TRBD2
CDR3 DNA: TGTGCCAGTAGTAAGGGGCCGGGACTAGCGGTTGGGACGCAGTATTTT
CDR3 protein: CASSKGPGLAVGTQYF

clone size: -
J gene: TRBJ2-1
V gene: TRBV24-1
D gene: TRBD2
CDR3 DNA: TGTGCCACCAGTGAACCAGGACTAGCGGGAGGTGGGGTTGAGCAGTTCTTC
CDR3 protein: CATSEPGLAGGGVEQFF

clone size: -
J gene: TRBJ1-2
V gene: TRBV19
D gene: -
CDR3 DNA: TGTGCCACATCTTCCCAGCGTTTCGACAGGAGTTACTATGGCTACACCTTC
CDR3 protein: CATSSQRFDRSYYGYTF

clone size: -
J gene: TRBJ1-1
V gene: TRBV5-1
D gene: TRBD1
CDR3 DNA: TGCGCCAGCAGTACTCAGGGGGGCCGGGGCATGAACACTGAAGCTTTCTTT
CDR3 protein: CASSTQGGRGMNTEAFF

clone size: few
J gene: TRBJ2-3
V gene: TRBV5-1
D gene: -
CDR3 DNA: TGCGCCAGCAGCCGAATTCTTGCGGAGAGCACAGATACGCAGTATTTT
CDR3 protein: CASSRILAESTDTQYF

clone size: -
J gene: TRBJ2-1
V gene: TRBV7-6
D gene: TRBD1
CDR3 DNA: TGTGCCAGCAGCTTGGGACAGCCCTACAATGAGCAGTTCTTC
CDR3 protein: CASSLGQPYNEQFF

clone size: -
J gene: TRBJ1-2
V gene: TRBV5-4
D gene: TRBD1
CDR3 DNA: TGTGCCAGCAGCAAGCCGGGACAGCGGGGGGGAAGTTATGGCTACACCTTC
CDR3 protein: CASSKPGQRGGSYGYTF

clone size: -
J gene: TRBJ2-3
V gene: TRBV20-1
D gene: -
CDR3 DNA: TGCAGTGCTAGTCGCGGGGGCCCCCTGGATACGCAGTATTTT
CDR3 protein: CSASRGGPLDTQYF

clone size: once
J gene: TRBJ2-7
V gene: TRBV11-1
D gene: TRBD2
CDR3 DNA: TGTGCCAGCAGCTTAGAGACTAGCGGAATCTACGAGCAGTACTTC
CDR3 protein: CASSLETSGIYEQYF

clone size: -
J gene: TRBJ2-1
V gene: TRBV12-3/TRBV12-4
D gene: TRBD1
CDR3 DNA: TGTGCCAGCAGTTTGACAGGGGTGCATGAGCAGTTCTTC
CDR3 protein: CASSLTGVHEQFF

clone size: -
J gene: TRBJ2-2
V gene: TRBV7-2
D gene: TRBD2
CDR3 DNA: TGTGCCAGCAGCCTTAGACTAGCGGGGACCACCGGGGAGCTGTTTTTT
CDR3 protein: CASSLRLAGTTGELFF

clone size: -
J gene: TRBJ1-2
V gene: TRBV9
D gene: -
CDR3 DNA: TGTGCCAGCAGCGTAGCTGATGAAGGCACAGACATCTATGGCTACACCTTC
CDR3 protein: CASSVADEGTDIYGYTF

clone size: -
J gene: TRBJ1-2
V gene: TRBV5-1
D gene: -
CDR3 DNA: TGCGCCAGCAGCCCTCGGAGTCCTGAAAACTATGGCTACACCTTC
CDR3 protein: CASSPRSPENYGYTF

clone size: -
J gene: TRBJ1-2
V gene: TRBV3-1/TRBV3-2
D gene: -
CDR3 DNA: TGTGCCAGCAGCCGGTTGGACAGAAACTATGGCTACACCTTC
CDR3 protein: CASSRLDRNYGYTF

clone size: -
J gene: TRBJ2-3
V gene: TRBV27
D gene: -
CDR3 DNA: TGTGCCAGCAGTTTATACCAGTTGCGGACAGATACGCAGTATTTT
CDR3 protein: CASSLYQLRTDTQYF

clone size: -
J gene: TRBJ1-2
V gene: TRBV28
D gene: TRBD1
CDR3 DNA: TGTGCCAGCAGGAACCGGGACAGGGACTTCACCTTC
CDR3 protein: CASRNRDRDFTF

clone size: -
J gene: TRBJ2-1
V gene: TRBV24-1
D gene: TRBD1
CDR3 DNA: TGTGCCACCAGTGATCCAGCGGCAGGGGGCGCCTATGAGCAGTTCTTC
CDR3 protein: CATSDPAAGGAYEQFF